The present T cell receptor (beta chain) was sequenced within a study of blood T cells in healthy people across ages. Peripheral blood was drawn, around 9.5 milliliters per donor. Alongside a J-beta primer mix, a sample-barcoded 5' primer served in a second PCR lasting about 7 to 11 cycles. TCRdb reprocessed the 5' RACE reads with MiXCR, giving one entry per CDR3 protein. The sample includes around 1,500,000 distinct CDR3 sequences, under 30% seen only once; the top ten take roughly 8%. This CDR3 spans 15 amino acids. V gave up 4 bases and J gave up 5 bases; unmatched junction bases: 9. Germline CDR1 SNHLY, CDR2 FYNNEI. About this clonotype itself: What it recognizes is unknown.

Whole-study findings and limits: Strong correlation existed between TCR beta diversity and naive T cell percentage. TCR beta diversity per million T cells fell roughly linearly with age.

The TCR was taken from a woman aged 25 to 39 in good health. The V and J genes are TRBV2 and TRBJ2-3; 7 positions agree with TRBD1. What was sequenced was blood. CDR3 nucleotides: TGTGCCAGCAGTGGGGACGGGGCAGGGGGAGATACGCAGTATTTT. Amino acid sequence: CASSGDGAGGDTQYF. Combining the CDR3 with reference TRBV2 and TRBJ2-3 gives the whole variable domain EPEVTQTPSHQVTQMGQEVILRCVPISNHLYFYWYRQILGQKVEFLVSFYNNEISEKSEIFDDQFSVERPDGSNFTLKIRSTKLEDSAMYFCASSGDGAGGDTQYFGPGTRLTVL.